A selection of T cell receptor beta chains follows, all from one sample in a study of T-cell memory formation after mild COVID-19. One entry per CDR3 protein, called by TCRdb with MiXCR from the 5' RACE reads. The sample gives hundreds of thousands of distinct CDR3 sequences, more than 20% of which show up once; around 13% is in the top ten. The sample consisted of PBMCs or a T cell subset sorted from them (not recorded which). Every receptor here comes from an adult woman who had mild COVID-19 (a few samples of this study predate the infection). Cell type and time point are not known. Each CDR3 is given with its conserved first and last residue. The D gene is left open where the match is weak. Clone size is stated in some rows and not others, as once, few, many or a class when expanded.

d_call clone_size j_call v_call cdr3_nt cdr3_aa
TRBD1 many TRBJ2-7 TRBV9 TGTGCCAGCAGCGTAGGCGGACAGGACGGCTCCTACGAGCAGTACTTC CASSVGGQDGSYEQYF
TRBD1 - TRBJ2-3 TRBV15 TGTGCCACCAGCCCGCGAGTGCGGACAGGGCCCGATACGCAGTATTTT CATSPRVRTGPDTQYF
TRBD2 - TRBJ2-1 TRBV19 TGTGCCAGTAGTAGGACTAGCGGGGGGACCTATCCTTACAATGAGCAGTTCTTC CASSRTSGGTYPYNEQFF
TRBD2 - TRBJ2-1 TRBV6-5 TGTGCCAGCAGTCCGTTCATTGGGACTAGCGGGAGATCGAATGAGCAGTTCTTC CASSPFIGTSGRSNEQFF
- many TRBJ2-7 TRBV6-5 TGTGCCAGCAGTTACGATGCGGTACGAACGGAGCAGTACTTC CASSYDAVRTEQYF
- few TRBJ2-7 TRBV9 TGTGCCAGCAGCGGTGCTTCAATGGGTCGCGAGCAGTACTTC CASSGASMGREQYF
- - TRBJ2-2 TRBV5-1 TGCGCCAGCAGCGCGACAGTTTCAAGCACCGGGGAGCTGTTTTTT CASSATVSSTGELFF
TRBD2 few TRBJ2-2 TRBV3-1 TGTGCCAGCAGCCGGACTAGCGGGGACAACACCGGGGAGCTGTTTTTT CASSRTSGDNTGELFF
- few TRBJ2-1 TRBV7-9 TGTGCCAGCAGCTCCCCTCCCCCTGTAGGGTATGAGCAGTTCTTC CASSSPPPVGYEQFF
- few TRBJ2-7 TRBV7-8 TGTGCCAGCAGCTTAGACCGGAAATACGAGCAGTACTTC CASSLDRKYEQYF
- once TRBJ2-3 TRBV30 TGTGCCTGGAGTATGTTAGGCGGATCAGATACGCAGTATTTT CAWSMLGGSDTQYF
- - TRBJ2-5 TRBV19 TGTGCCAGTAGTCTCTCCCATGGTAGTGCGGAGACCCAGTACTTC CASSLSHGSAETQYF
- - TRBJ1-1 TRBV20-1 TGCAGTGCTAGAGATCCGAGGTCTTTGGAAGCTTTCTTT CSARDPRSLEAFF
- few TRBJ1-1 TRBV6-2/TRBV6-3 TGTGCCAGCAGCGCCGTCTCAGGCGGATTAAACACTGAAGCTTTCTTT CASSAVSGGLNTEAFF
- - TRBJ2-7 TRBV20-1 TGCAGTGCTCAGGGCGGTGGGAGTCACGGGTATGAGCAGTACTTC CSAQGGGSHGYEQYF
TRBD2 - TRBJ2-1 TRBV6-2/TRBV6-3 TGTGCCACCCGACAATGGCCTAGCGGAAGCTCCTACAATGAGCAGTTCTTC CATRQWPSGSSYNEQFF
TRBD2 few TRBJ2-2 TRBV19 TGTGCCAGTAGTTTAGCGGGAGCCCGAACCGGGGAGCTGTTTTTT CASSLAGARTGELFF
- - TRBJ1-1 TRBV2 TGTGCCAGCAGGAGTCATTCTGTAGGGAACACTGAAGCTTTCTTT CASRSHSVGNTEAFF
TRBD1 few TRBJ2-2 TRBV5-1 TGCGCCAGCAGCTTGGGACACCGGGACAGGGGAAAAACCGGGGAGCTGTTTTTT CASSLGHRDRGKTGELFF
- - TRBJ1-1 TRBV20-1 TGCAGTGCTATATGGCAGCCGAACACTGAAGCTTTCTTT CSAIWQPNTEAFF
- - TRBJ2-2 TRBV19 TGTGCCAGTAGTAGTCGGGGCCGCGGGTACTCCGGGGAGCTGTTTTTT CASSSRGRGYSGELFF
- few TRBJ2-1 TRBV27 TGTGCCAGCAGAACCCCCGGCCCCTACAATGAGCAGTTCTTC CASRTPGPYNEQFF
- - TRBJ1-2 TRBV4-1 TGCGCCAGCAGCCAAGAAGCGCACAGGGCAGGGTTAAGCTACACCTTC CASSQEAHRAGLSYTF
- - TRBJ2-5 TRBV6-5 TGTGCCAGCAGGGTTCTCGCGGCAGAGACCCAGTACTTC CASRVLAAETQYF
- few TRBJ2-7 TRBV5-6 TGTGCCAGCAGCTTTGACTCCATCTCCTACGAGCAGTACTTC CASSFDSISYEQYF
TRBD1 - TRBJ1-1 TRBV5-6 TGTGCCAGCAGCTTCTTATCCCGGGACAGGGGATGGGGAGAAACTGAAGCTTTCTTT CASSFLSRDRGWGETEAFF
TRBD1 few TRBJ1-3 TRBV7-2 TGTGCCAGCAGCCCGCAGACAGGGCTCTCTGGAAACACCATATATTTT CASSPQTGLSGNTIYF
TRBD1 few TRBJ2-2 TRBV19 TGTGCCAGTAGTACGACAGGGCGAACCGGGGAGCTGTTTTTT CASSTTGRTGELFF
TRBD2 - TRBJ2-7 TRBV12-3/TRBV12-4 TGTGCCAGCACCTTGACTAGCGGGACTTACGAGCAGTACTTC CASTLTSGTYEQYF
- - TRBJ1-1 TRBV4-1 TGCGCCAGCAGCCAAGCCTCAGGGATGAACACTGAAGCTTTCTTT CASSQASGMNTEAFF
- few TRBJ2-3 TRBV12-3/TRBV12-4 TGTGCCAGCAGTTTAGTAGTCGGGGTTGTTGAGCAGTATTTT CASSLVVGVVEQYF
TRBD2 - TRBJ2-7 TRBV7-8 TGTGCAAGCAGCCCCCGGGGAGGGTTCCGCGAGCAGTACTTC CASSPRGGFREQYF
TRBD1 many TRBJ2-2 TRBV5-1 TGCGCCAGCAGCTCGGGACAGGGGAACACCGGGGAGCTGTTTTTT CASSSGQGNTGELFF
- - TRBJ2-7 TRBV7-9 TGTGCCAGCAGCTTAGAAGTTGGGGCATTCAACGAGCAGTACTTC CASSLEVGAFNEQYF
- - TRBJ2-2 TRBV3-1 TGTGCCAGCAGCCGATTAGACAGCTACACCGGGGAGCTGTTTTTT CASSRLDSYTGELFF
- - TRBJ2-2 TRBV5-1 TGCGCCAGCAGCTTGGTTTCAGGACCGAACACCGGGGAGCTGTTTTTT CASSLVSGPNTGELFF
TRBD1 few TRBJ1-2 TRBV7-2 TGTGCCAGCTACAGGGGCCAAGCTAACTATGGCTACACCTTC CASYRGQANYGYTF
- - TRBJ2-1 TRBV29-1 TGCAGCGTTGAAGGGGGGAATGAGCAGTTCTTC CSVEGGNEQFF
TRBD1 - TRBJ2-1 TRBV28 TGTGCCAGCAGTTTAGGGACAGTCACCTACAATGAGCAGTTCTTC CASSLGTVTYNEQFF
- - TRBJ1-1 TRBV18 TGTGCCAGCTCACCTAGGGGAGTGGGGGGCATGAACACTGAAGCTTTCTTT CASSPRGVGGMNTEAFF
- - TRBJ1-2 TRBV29-1 TGCAGCGCTGACTCAGGAAACTATGGCTACACCTTC CSADSGNYGYTF
TRBD1 - TRBJ1-2 TRBV19 TGTGCCAGTAGCAGAGACAGGGGGCGAGGCTACACCTTC CASSRDRGRGYTF
- few TRBJ2-5 TRBV29-1 TGCAGCGTTGATAACAGGGGAGGAGAGACCCAGTACTTC CSVDNRGGETQYF
- - TRBJ1-1 TRBV6-2/TRBV6-3 TGTGCCAGCAGTATAGACAGGACTGAAGCTTTCTTT CASSIDRTEAFF
TRBD2 few TRBJ2-7 TRBV7-2 TGTGCCAGCAGCCCAGATGGGACTAGCCCTTACGAGCAGTACTTC CASSPDGTSPYEQYF
- - TRBJ1-1 TRBV6-2/TRBV6-3 TGTGCCAGCAGGGCGGGGTCTGGGGCTGAAGCTTTCTTT CASRAGSGAEAFF
- - TRBJ1-5 TRBV20-1 TGCAGTGCTCAGATCAGGGAGGGTCAGCCCCAGCATTTT CSAQIREGQPQHF